These 23 T cell receptor beta chains came from one sample sequenced in a study of blood T cell repertoires in COVID-19. Sequencing was performed with immunoSEQ multiplex PCR; in TCRdb, only in-frame clones are kept and a portion is missing. The table has under 250,000 clones, 75% to 90% seen once. Sample: peripheral blood. Every receptor here comes from a middle-aged woman with acute or convalescent COVID-19.

This chain uses TRBV14 with TRBJ1-3, with no clear D. The ends were cut back, 1 base at V and 0 bases at J, with 13 bases in the middle. The germline V gene has CDR1 SGHDN and CDR2 FVKESK. CDR3 length: 17 amino acids. The CDR3, as DNA: TGTGCCAGCAGCCAAGTGACGGGGAGCGGCTCTGGAAACACCATATATTTT. This encodes CASSQVTGSGSGNTIYF.

The rearrangement uses TRBV20-1 and TRBJ1-1; D possibly corresponds to TRBD1 (5 bases). Trimming cost V 6 bases and J 1 base, with 6 bases left between them. The CDR3 sequence is 11 residues long. Germline CDR1 and CDR2: DFQATT and SNEGSKA (reference sequence). The CDR3 reads CSAGGNTEAFF. The CDR3 region has the DNA TGCAGTGCGGGGGGGAACACTGAAGCTTTCTTT.

The chain employs TRBV9 and TRBJ2-1; 9 bases fit TRBD1. V shed 7 bases and J 6 bases; nucleotides not matched to a gene: 14. The CDR3 loop spans 16 amino acids. CDR1 is SGDLS, CDR2 YYNGEE, per germline. In nucleotides, the CDR3 is TGTGCCAGCCAATCCGGACAGGGGATCGGAGTCAATGAGCAGTTCTTC. This encodes CASQSGQGIGVNEQFF.

The V gene is TRBV9, the J gene TRBJ1-1; D perhaps matches TRBD1 (6 bases). The V and J ends lost 4 bases and 8 bases respectively, with 21 bases between them. Germline CDR1 and CDR2: SGDLS and YYNGEE. This CDR3 has 15 amino acids. The DNA for the CDR3 is TGTGCCAGCAGCTCAAGGGGGGGGCCCCGAGGGGAAGCTTTCTTT. Amino acid sequence: CASSSRGGPRGEAFF. Drawing the rest from reference TRBV9 and TRBJ1-1, the complete variable domain is DSGVTQTPKHLITATGQRVTLRCSPRSGDLSVYWYQQSLDQGLQFLIQYYNGEERAKGNILERFSAQQFPDLHSELNLSSLELGDSALYFCASSSRGGPRGEAFFGQGTRLTVV.

The J gene is TRBJ2-3, the V gene TRBV10-3; no reliable D call. This CDR3 has 14 residues. The V end lost 0 bases, the J end lost 2 bases, and 6 bases lay between the germline ends. CDR1 is ENHRY, CDR2 SYGVKD, per germline. As DNA, the CDR3 is TGTGCCATCAGTGAGTCGAGGCCCACAGATACGCAGTATTTT. This translates into CAISESRPTDTQYF.

This chain uses TRBV5-6 with TRBJ1-1, with no clear D. The V and J ends lost 4 bases and 10 bases respectively, with 11 bases between them. Germline assignment: CDR1 SGHDT and CDR2 YYEEEE. The CDR3 has 11 amino acids. CDR3 DNA sequence: TGTGCCAGCAGCGGGGAGGGCTTAGCTTTCTTT. Its protein product is CASSGEGLAFF.

This chain uses TRBV27 with TRBJ1-1; maybe TRBD1 (5 bases). V lost 2 bases to trimming and J lost 0 bases, with 10 bases between them. The CDR3 totals 15 residues. Germline CDR1 MNHEY, CDR2 SMNVEV (reference sequence). The CDR3 here is CASSLTSQVNTEAFF. In DNA, the CDR3 is TGTGCCAGCAGTTTAACCTCACAGGTGAACACTGAAGCTTTCTTT.

The V gene is TRBV12-3 or TRBV12-4, the J gene TRBJ1-2; D is undetermined. This CDR3 spans 13 amino acids. The germline V and J ends were trimmed by 6 bases and 10 bases, with 18 bases remaining between them. In nucleotides, the CDR3 is TGTGCCAGCAGGGAGGAAACTAAGCGGGCCTACACCTTC. This translates into CASREETKRAYTF.

The chain joins TRBV19 to TRBJ1-1, with unresolved D. The germline V gene has CDR1 LNHDA and CDR2 SQIVND (reference sequence). The CDR3 covers 13 residues. Deletions cut 5 bases from V and 3 bases from J, with 10 bases between. The CDR3 coding sequence is TGTGCCAGTAGTCGGTCTAGCTACACTGAAGCTTTCTTT. Amino acid sequence: CASSRSSYTEAFF.

The rearrangement uses TRBV2 and TRBJ1-4; D not certain. V lost 5 bases to trimming and J lost 4 bases, with 14 bases between them. The CDR3 sequence is 15 residues long. Germline CDR1 reads SNHLY; CDR2 reads FYNNEI. The DNA for the CDR3 is TGTGCCAGCAGTCAGACCCGGGCGGGTAATGAAAAACTGTTTTTT. Amino acids: CASSQTRAGNEKLFF.

This chain joins TRBV10-3 and TRBJ1-1, with a possible D match to TRBD1 (6 bases). This CDR3 is 10 amino acids long. CDR1 is ENHRY, CDR2 SYGVKD, per germline. V dropped 10 bases and J dropped 9 bases, with 12 bases sitting between them. In nucleotides, the CDR3 is TGTGCCACCGGACAGTCTCAAGCTTTCTTT. It encodes CATGQSQAFF.

V and J are TRBV12-3 or TRBV12-4 and TRBJ1-2; D is uncertain. The CDR3 is 13 residues long. With 5 bases removed from V and 2 bases from J, the gap between germline ends came to 9 bases. The CDR3 DNA sequence: TGTGCCAGCAGTGTCGACATCAACTATGGCTACACCTTC. This translates into CASSVDINYGYTF.

The chain has TRBV5-6 and TRBJ1-2, with D possibly matching TRBD1 (5 bases). CDR3 size: 18 residues. Germline V gene lookup returns CDR1 SGHDT and CDR2 YYEEEE. V gave up 0 bases and J gave up 0 bases, with 18 bases separating them. CDR3 DNA sequence: TGTGCCAGCAGCTTGGGGGGCCCTCTTCGGGGGACTAACTATGGCTACACCTTC. It codes for CASSLGGPLRGTNYGYTF. Based on the CDR3 plus reference TRBV5-6 and TRBJ1-2, the full variable domain is DAGVTQSPTHLIKTRGQQVTLRCSPKSGHDTVSWYQQALGQGPQFIFQYYEEEERQRGNFPDRFSGHQFPNYSSELNVNALLLGDSALYLCASSLGGPLRGTNYGYTFGSGTRLTVV.

The J gene is TRBJ2-3, the V gene TRBV9, with 7 positions matching TRBD1. The CDR3 totals 16 residues. V lost 6 bases, J lost 4 bases, and 14 bases stayed unmatched. Germline CDR1 reads SGDLS; CDR2 reads YYNGEE. The CDR3 DNA follows: TGTGCCAGCAAGGAGGCACAGGGGCTTGATGCAGATACGCAGTATTTT. Its protein product is CASKEAQGLDADTQYF.

The chain links TRBV5-1 to TRBJ1-2, with 9 bases lining up with TRBD1. Unmatched junction bases numbered 4, after V lost 5 bases and J lost 5 bases. In germline, CDR1 is SGHRS, CDR2 YFSETQ. This CDR3 comprises 13 residues. The CDR3 DNA sequence: TGCGCCAGCAGGCGGACAGGGGATTATGGCTACACCTTC. Amino acid sequence: CASRRTGDYGYTF.

V and J are TRBV5-1 and TRBJ1-5, with D possibly matching TRBD1 (5 bases). V was clipped by 5 bases and J by 3 bases, with 9 bases between them. The CDR3 totals 13 residues. Germline lookup yields CDR1 SGHRS and CDR2 YFSETQ. In DNA, the CDR3 is TGCGCCAGCAGGGGGCCTACCAATCAGCCCCAGCATTTT. Amino acids: CASRGPTNQPQHF.

The V call is TRBV7-2, the J call TRBJ2-5, with 12 positions matching TRBD2. CDR3 length: 16 amino acids. The germline gives CDR1 SGHTA, CDR2 FQGNSA. J gave up 4 bases and V 6 bases, and 9 bases lay outside the gene matches. Written as DNA, the CDR3 is TGTGCCAGCAGGCTGACTAGCGGGGGAGGTCGAGAGACCCAGTACTTC. It encodes CASRLTSGGGRETQYF.

The CDR3 protein is CASSLGHGRTKAFF. CDR3 bases: TGTGCCAGCAGCCTAGGACACGGTAGGACCAAAGCTTTCTTT. This chain joins TRBV4-2 and TRBJ1-1, with TRBD1 as a possible D gene (5 bases). The V gene's germline CDR1 is LGHNA and CDR2 YNFKEQ. The CDR3 consists of 14 residues. Trimming shortened V by 4 bases and J by 9 bases, and 18 bases separated the two germline ends.

The chain couples TRBV2 to TRBJ1-4, with TRBD1 matching over 8 bases. The V gene's germline CDR1 is SNHLY and CDR2 FYNNEI. This CDR3 region has 15 residues. V was pared by 7 bases and J by 2 bases, with 6 bases of the junction left unmatched. The CDR3 reads CASIWGQATNEKLFF. Written as DNA, the CDR3 is TGTGCCAGCATTTGGGGACAGGCTACTAATGAAAAACTGTTTTTT.

The chain links TRBV29-1 to TRBJ2-2; TRBD1 aligns across 7 bases. The ends lost 6 bases at V and 2 bases at J; junction bases unmatched: 6. This CDR3 comprises 14 residues. Germline V gives CDR1 SQVTM, CDR2 ANQGSEA. CDR3 sequence reads: CSVHRGFNTGELFF. DNA of the CDR3: TGCAGCGTACACAGGGGTTTTAACACCGGGGAGCTGTTTTTT.

V gene TRBV3-1 (or the pseudogene TRBV3-2) combines with J gene TRBJ2-1; TRBD1 might be the D (6 bases). The V and J ends lost 4 bases and 3 bases respectively, with 13 bases between them. This CDR3 is 15 amino acids long. The germline V gene encodes CDR1 LGHDT and CDR2 YNNKEL (reference sequence). CDR3 amino acids: CASSLSDSFYNEQFF. CDR3 nucleotide sequence: TGTGCCAGCAGCCTCTCGGACAGTTTCTACAATGAGCAGTTCTTC.

This clone was counted a few times. The rearrangement joins TRBV9 to TRBJ1-1, with D hard to call. This CDR3 spans 15 amino acids. Germline values: CDR1 SGDLS, CDR2 YYNGEE. Trimming pared 0 bases from V and 7 bases from J, leaving 16 bases between. The CDR3, as DNA: TGTGCCAGCAGCGTAGAGGGTAGCGGAGGAGGTGAAGCTTTCTTT. Translated, it gives CASSVEGSGGGEAFF.

The chain is built from TRBV6-2 or TRBV6-3 and TRBJ1-1; D perhaps matches TRBD1 (5 bases). This CDR3 spans 16 amino acids. Trimming left V 7 bases short and J 3 bases short, with 21 bases between. Germline CDR1 MNHEY, CDR2 SVGEGT. CDR3 amino acids: CASTPGDFRRDTEAFF. The CDR3 region has the DNA TGTGCCAGCACCCCCGGGGACTTCCGCAGGGACACTGAAGCTTTCTTT.